This T cell receptor (beta chain) was documented in a study of PD-L1 blockade in urothelial cancer. Study in general: Median T cell yield from blood was roughly 150,000.

The protocol was immunoSEQ multiplex PCR, while the TCRdb copy is restricted to in-frame clones and leaves out a portion. The table has roughly 40,000 clones, roughly 77% seen once; the top ten hold more than 2.5%. This CDR3 has 13 residues. CDR1 MNHEY and CDR2 SMNVEV come from the germline V gene (reference sequence). Trimming took off 2 bases at V and 4 bases at J, with 6 bases between the two ends. Sequences were derived from PBMCs, sampled around atezolizumab (anti-PD-L1) treatment. The TCR originated in a man aged 70-80 years with urothelial cancer. V usage is TRBV27 and J usage is TRBJ2-1, with D maybe TRBD2 (6 bases). The CDR3 is CASSLGGYNEQFF. The CDR3 nucleotides read TGTGCCAGCAGTTTAGGGGGGTACAATGAGCAGTTCTTC.